The rows below give T cell receptor beta chains drawn from one sample of a study of blood T cell repertoires in COVID-19. Sequencing used immunoSEQ multiplex PCR; TCRdb keeps in-frame clones, though not all of them. The table records roughly 200,000 clones, 78% of them present only once. Sequenced material: peripheral blood. The receptor source for this set is a woman of 80 years or more with active or convalescent COVID-19. Both conserved end residues are trimmed from each CDR3.

V,CDR3
TRBV9,ASSVGDRGKSPLH
TRBV21-1,ASSIKARLAHSYNEQF
TRBV5-1,ASDGQGADTQY
TRBV7-9,ASSFAGGETQY
TRBV6-5,ALRGDRDYEQY
TRBV15,ATSRDRGATNEKLF
TRBV10-3,ASSSGTATNTGELF
TRBV11-2,ASSSIDEQY
TRBV28,ASSQDRNYGYT
TRBV5-1,ASSNIPGTEDSPLH
TRBV5-6,ASSLSGYEQY